The 25 T cell receptor beta chains presented below share a single source sample, sequenced in a study of cytomegalovirus exposure and HLA in healthy donors. This PCR relied on a set of 60 Vbeta primers and 13 Jbeta primers. TCRdb's table, derived via immunoSEQ multiplex PCR, lists solely in-frame clones and lacks some. The table records roughly 100,000 clones, about four fifths of them present only once. The sequenced material came from PBMCs. The source of these receptors is a woman in her thirties or forties in good health and CMV-seronegative.

CDR3 nucleotide sequence: TGTGCCAGTAGTATAAGCATTGGCACAGATACGCAGTATTTT. Translated: CASSISIGTDTQYF. The chain combines TRBV19 with TRBJ2-3; the D is unclear. CDR3 length: 14 amino acids. Germline-derived CDR1 and CDR2 are LNHDA and SQIVND (reference sequence). V gave up 2 bases and J gave up 1 base, with 7 bases separating them.

The chain combines TRBV2 with TRBJ1-1, with D hard to call. Germline lookup yields CDR1 SNHLY and CDR2 FYNNEI. V dropped 2 bases and J dropped 0 bases, with 7 bases sitting between them. The CDR3 is made up of 14 amino acids. CDR3 bases: TGTGCCAGCAGTGAAAGCGGTCTGAACACTGAAGCTTTCTTT. Amino acids: CASSESGLNTEAFF.

This chain uses TRBV7-6 with TRBJ1-4, with D possibly TRBD1 on 6 matching bases. The CDR3 spans 14 residues. Trimming left V 4 bases short and J 4 bases short, with 10 bases between. Per the germline V gene, CDR1 is SGHVS and CDR2 is FNYEAQ. CDR3 coding DNA: TGTGCCAGCAGCTCCGGACAGATTAATGAAAAACTGTTTTTT. Translated: CASSSGQINEKLFF. The complete variable domain, with remaining parts taken from reference TRBV7-6 and TRBJ1-4, reads GAGVSQSPRYKVTKRGQDVALRCDPISGHVSLYWYRQALGQGPEFLTYFNYEAQQDKSGLPNDRFSAERPEGSISTLTIQRTEQRDSAMYRCASSSGQINEKLFFGSGTQLSVL.

In its sample, this clone was seen a few times. The rearrangement joins TRBV2 to TRBJ1-1; 9 bases map to TRBD1. CDR1 SNHLY and CDR2 FYNNEI come from the germline V gene. The V gene end was trimmed by 6 bases and the J gene end by 1 base; junction bases not matched to a gene: 6. The CDR3 extends over 15 amino acids. CDR3 amino acids: CASRAHRGQNTEAFF. In DNA, the CDR3 is TGTGCCAGCAGGGCCCACAGGGGGCAGAACACTGAAGCTTTCTTT.

The V call is TRBV11-3, the J call TRBJ2-7; the D is unclear. In germline, CDR1 is SGHNT, CDR2 YENEEA. This CDR3 is built from 16 residues. V lost 0 bases and J 0 bases, leaving 12 bases between the germline ends. CDR3 sequence reads: CASSLEGNSDSYEQYF. For the CDR3, the DNA is TGTGCCAGCAGCTTAGAGGGCAACTCCGACTCCTACGAGCAGTACTTC.

The chain combines TRBV5-1 with TRBJ2-7, with D maybe TRBD1 (6 bases). This CDR3 spans 14 amino acids. V was cut by 0 bases and J by 2 bases, with 9 bases left in between. Germline CDR1 is SGHRS and CDR2 is YFSETQ. CDR3 amino acids: CASSLVGGAYEQYF. CDR3 nucleotides: TGCGCCAGCAGCTTGGTAGGGGGAGCCTACGAGCAGTACTTC. Using reference TRBV5-1 and TRBJ2-7 for the parts outside the CDR3, the full variable domain is KAGVTQTPRYLIKTRGQQVTLSCSPISGHRSVSWYQQTPGQGLQFLFEYFSETQRNKGNFPGRFSGRQFSNSRSEMNVSTLELGDSALYLCASSLVGGAYEQYFGPGTRLTVT.

This clone has only a few counts. V gene TRBV28 combines with J gene TRBJ1-1; 9 bases match TRBD1. Germline values: CDR1 MDHEN, CDR2 SYDVKM. V lost 1 base and J lost 10; bases outside the gene matches: 7. This CDR3 contains 14 residues. The CDR3 spells CASSLFGTGRGAFF. The CDR3 DNA is TGTGCCAGCAGTTTATTCGGGACAGGGAGGGGAGCTTTCTTT.

This clone was seen once. CDR3 sequence (DNA): TGTGCCTGGAGTGTACCGTGGGACTCGGGCAATCAGCCCCAGCATTTT. This encodes CAWSVPWDSGNQPQHF. V usage is TRBV30 and J usage is TRBJ1-5; D may be TRBD1 (5 bases). This CDR3 spans 16 amino acids. Germline V gene lookup returns CDR1 GTSNPN and CDR2 SVGIG (reference sequence). The germline V and J ends were trimmed by 0 bases and 2 bases, with 14 bases remaining between them.

This chain connects TRBV7-9 to TRBJ2-3, with 8 bases lining up with TRBD2. Germline V lookup: CDR1 SEHNR, CDR2 FQNEAQ (reference sequence). The CDR3 is made up of 16 amino acids. V dropped 5 bases and J dropped 5; count of bases not matched to a gene: 12. In DNA form, the CDR3 reads TGTGCCAGCAGCGAAAGCCCGGGACTAGTCCGAGATACGCAGTATTTT. Its translation: CASSESPGLVRDTQYF.

This chain links TRBV7-2 with TRBJ2-7; unclear D gene. CDR1 SGHTA and CDR2 FQGNSA come from the germline V gene. V lost 0 bases and J 1 base, leaving 4 bases between the germline ends. CDR3 length: 13 amino acids. The DNA for the CDR3 is TGTGCCAGCAGCTTAGCTAGTTCCTACGAGCAGTACTTC. This gives the protein CASSLASSYEQYF.

This chain joins TRBV19 and TRBJ2-1, with 12 bases matching TRBD2. The germline gives CDR1 LNHDA, CDR2 SQIVND (reference sequence). CDR3 length: 18 residues. Trimming cost V 10 bases and J 7 bases; bases outside gene matches: 20. The CDR3 region has the DNA TGTGCCACCTCTCTGGGGGCTAGCGGGAGGGCACGTGATAATGAGCAGTTCTTC. It yields the protein CATSLGASGRARDNEQFF.

The V call is TRBV5-1, the J call TRBJ2-5; 7 bases align to TRBD1. CDR1 is SGHRS and CDR2 is YFSETQ in the germline V gene. V gave up 1 base and J gave up 1 base; unmatched junction bases: 7. CDR3 size: 16 residues. The CDR3, as DNA: TGCGCCAGCAGCTTGTTACCCCGGACAGGCCAAGAGACCCAGTACTTC. It specifies CASSLLPRTGQETQYF. The complete variable domain, with remaining parts taken from reference TRBV5-1 and TRBJ2-5, reads KAGVTQTPRYLIKTRGQQVTLSCSPISGHRSVSWYQQTPGQGLQFLFEYFSETQRNKGNFPGRFSGRQFSNSRSEMNVSTLELGDSALYLCASSLLPRTGQETQYFGPGTRLLVL.

The chain is built from TRBV12-5 and TRBJ2-1; possibly TRBD1 for D (5 bases). V lost 2 bases, J lost 3 bases, and 14 bases lay in between. Germline V gives CDR1 LGHNT, CDR2 FRNRAP. This CDR3 has 16 amino acids. Written as DNA, the CDR3 is TGTGCTAGTGGTTTGAGCACAGGTCCCGGCTACAATGAGCAGTTCTTC. This translates into CASGLSTGPGYNEQFF.

The chain combines TRBV13 with TRBJ2-5, with D possibly TRBD1 on 5 matching bases. The CDR3 spans 14 residues. Germline lookup yields CDR1 PRHDT and CDR2 FYEKMQ (reference sequence). The ends were cut back, 4 bases at V and 3 bases at J, with 12 bases in the middle. The CDR3 DNA reads TGTGCCAGCAGCTCCTTGGGCAGGGAAGAGACCCAGTACTTC. It codes for CASSSLGREETQYF. The variable domain in full, with the rest retrieved from reference TRBV13 and TRBJ2-5, is AAGVIQSPRHLIKEKRETATLKCYPIPRHDTVYWYQQGPGQDPQFLISFYEKMQSDKGSIPDRFSAQQFSDYHSELNMSSLELGDSALYFCASSSLGREETQYFGPGTRLLVL.

This chain uses TRBV7-2 with TRBJ2-7; TRBD1 matches 8 bases. Per germline, CDR1 SGHTA and CDR2 FQGNSA. V lost 3 bases and J lost 3; bases outside the gene matches: 1. This CDR3 spans 13 amino acids. Here the CDR3 DNA reads TGTGCCAGCAGCTTCGGACAGGGCTACGAGCAGTACTTC. Amino acids: CASSFGQGYEQYF.

This clone turned up a few times. The chain joins TRBV5-1 to TRBJ2-1, with 7 bases identical to TRBD2. Looked up from germline, CDR1 is SGHRS and CDR2 is YFSETQ. This CDR3 has 15 residues. Trimming at V came to 4 bases and at J to 0 bases, leaving 4 bases not matched to a gene. CDR3 nucleotides: TGCGCCAGCAGCCCCAGGACTAGCTCCTACAATGAGCAGTTCTTC. Its protein is CASSPRTSSYNEQFF.

The chain carries TRBV30 and TRBJ1-5; 7 nucleotides agree with TRBD1. This CDR3 region has 14 residues. J gave up 3 bases and V 5 bases, and 7 bases lay outside the gene matches. The V gene's germline CDR1 is GTSNPN and CDR2 SVGIG (reference sequence). The CDR3 bases are TGTGCCTGGGCCCGGGACAGTTCCAATCAGCCCCAGCATTTT. Translated, it gives CAWARDSSNQPQHF.

The genes are TRBV28 and TRBJ2-1; 8 bases fit TRBD2. Germline V CDR1 and CDR2: MDHEN, SYDVKM. Losses at the gene ends were 6 bases for V and 7 bases for J; bases not matched to a gene: 14. This CDR3 region has 16 residues. CDR3 amino acids: CASSPLGAGARNEQFF. In nucleotides, the CDR3 is TGTGCCAGCAGCCCCCTAGGAGCGGGAGCGAGAAATGAGCAGTTCTTC.

This chain uses TRBV10-3 with TRBJ2-5; 11 bases match TRBD1. Gene TRBJ2-7 matches the end of the DNA better, so the J call may be wrong. Germline V CDR1 and CDR2: ENHRY, SYGVKD. CDR3 length: 14 amino acids. The CDR3 reads CAIGRDRGSYEQYF. Written as DNA, the CDR3 is TGTGCCATCGGCCGGGACAGGGGGTCCTACGAGCAGTACTTC.

The V and J genes are TRBV28 and TRBJ1-1, with D unclear. The CDR3 consists of 14 residues. Germline V gene data show CDR1 as MDHEN and CDR2 as SYDVKM. The germline V and J ends were trimmed by 4 bases and 0 bases, with 9 bases remaining between them. CDR3 in DNA: TGTGCCAGCAGTTGGCAGGTCATGAACACTGAAGCTTTCTTT. Encoded protein: CASSWQVMNTEAFF. The full variable domain, with the rest looked up from reference TRBV28 and TRBJ1-1, is DVKVTQSSRYLVKRTGEKVFLECVQDMDHENMFWYRQDPGLGLRLIYFSYDVKMKEKGDIPEGYSVSREKKERFSLILESASTNQTSMYLCASSWQVMNTEAFFGQGTRLTVV.

The chain has TRBV5-1 and TRBJ2-7; TRBD2 agrees at 7 bases. The germline V gene has CDR1 SGHRS and CDR2 YFSETQ. V was clipped by 3 bases and J by 2 bases; unmatched bases: 8. This CDR3 has 15 amino acids. Written as DNA, the CDR3 is TGCGCCAGCAGCTCGGCGGCTAGCGGCGCCTACGAGCAGTACTTC. Translation gives CASSSAASGAYEQYF.

V and J are TRBV28 and TRBJ1-2, with D perhaps matching TRBD1 (6 bases). Trimming removed 4 bases at V and 0 bases at J, with 12 bases between. Germline V gene data show CDR1 as MDHEN and CDR2 as SYDVKM. The CDR3 totals 15 residues. The CDR3 nucleotides are TGTGCCAGCAGTTATTTAGCAGGGGCTAACTATGGCTACACCTTC. This codes for CASSYLAGANYGYTF.

Only one count was recorded for this clone. The rearrangement uses TRBV7-8 and TRBJ2-7; a weak D match, TRBD1 (6 bases). V was cut by 0 bases and J by 0 bases, with 9 bases left in between. Germline assignment: CDR1 SGHVS and CDR2 FQNEAQ. CDR3 length equals 15 residues. CDR3 in amino acids: CASSLARQVSYEQYF. The CDR3 nucleotides read TGTGCCAGCAGCTTAGCAAGACAGGTCTCCTACGAGCAGTACTTC.

Here the CDR3 DNA reads TGTGCCTGGAGTGTAAAGGGGAATAATTCACCCCTCCACTTT. Translated: CAWSVKGNNSPLHF. The chain carries TRBV30 and TRBJ1-6; D is possibly TRBD1 (5 bases). The germline V gene encodes CDR1 GTSNPN and CDR2 SVGIG (reference sequence). The V gene lost 0 bases and the J gene lost 5 bases, with 8 bases spanning the gap. CDR3 length: 14 residues.

The gene calls are TRBV9 and TRBJ2-5; 8 bases align to TRBD2. The CDR3 length is 14 residues. Trimming removed 0 bases from V and 5 bases from J; junction bases left unmatched: 3. The V gene's germline CDR1 is SGDLS and CDR2 YYNGEE. The CDR3 spells CASSVVAGGETQYF. The CDR3 DNA follows: TGTGCCAGCAGCGTAGTCGCGGGAGGTGAGACCCAGTACTTC.